Following are 3 T cell receptor beta chains from one sample sequenced in a study of blood T cells in healthy people across ages. PCR was performed a second time for about 7 to 12 cycles using a sample-barcoded 5' primer and a J-beta primer mix. TCRdb recomputed calls from the 5' RACE reads with MiXCR, one row per CDR3 protein. Of hundreds of thousands of distinct CDR3 sequences listed, around 50% are singletons. Sequencing was done on a sample of blood. The source is a man aged 35 to 55 in good health.

CDR3 loop: CASSLAAQGRSPLHF. CDR3 in DNA: TGCGCCAGCAGCTTGGCCGCGCAGGGACGATCACCCCTCCACTTT. This chain links TRBV5-1 with TRBJ1-6, with D possibly TRBD1 on 5 matching bases. Deletions cut 0 bases from V and 10 bases from J, with 14 bases between. Germline-derived CDR1 and CDR2 are SGHRS and YFSETQ. The CDR3 spans 15 residues. The entire variable domain, with the rest obtained from reference TRBV5-1 and TRBJ1-6, is as follows: KAGVTQTPRYLIKTRGQQVTLSCSPISGHRSVSWYQQTPGQGLQFLFEYFSETQRNKGNFPGRFSGRQFSNSRSEMNVSTLELGDSALYLCASSLAAQGRSPLHFGNGTRLTVT.

In its sample, this clonotype was seen a few times. CDR3 DNA: TGCAGTGCGCAACCGCCGGGGGGCAGAAGCAATCAGCCCCAGCATTTT. Translated: CSAQPPGGRSNQPQHF. The J gene is TRBJ1-5, the V gene TRBV20-1; D possibly corresponds to TRBD1 (6 bases). Germline CDR1 DFQATT, CDR2 SNEGSKA (reference sequence). V lost 6 bases to trimming and J lost 1 base, with 19 bases between them. The CDR3 is made up of 16 amino acids.

The sample holds a few counts of this clonotype. J is TRBJ2-5 and V is TRBV4-2; TRBD2 matches at 10 bases. The ends lost 3 bases at V and 1 base at J; junction bases unmatched: 5. CDR3 length: 16 amino acids. Per the germline V gene, CDR1 is LGHNA and CDR2 is YNFKEQ. The chain's CDR3 is CASSHTSGVLQETQYF. In DNA, the CDR3 is TGTGCCAGCAGCCATACTAGCGGGGTTCTCCAAGAGACCCAGTACTTC.